Below, 4 T cell receptor beta chains from the same sample are listed, as sequenced in a study of CD8 T cells in Susac syndrome. cDNA came from approximately 0.5 to 1 ug RNA primed by random hexamers. TCRdb independently ran MiXCR on the immunoSEQ multiplex PCR reads; one entry per CDR3 protein. The table has about 430,000 distinct CDR3 sequences, around 85% seen once. Sequencing was performed on CD8+ T cells from PBMCs. These receptors came from a human donor with multiple sclerosis.

CDR3 bases: TGTGCCAGCAGCCCCATAGCGGGGAACAATCAGCCCCAGCATTTT. Protein: CASSPIAGNNQPQHF. V usage is TRBV27 and J usage is TRBJ1-5; no clear D. Trimming cost V 6 bases and J 3 bases, with 15 bases left between them. Germline values: CDR1 MNHEY, CDR2 SMNVEV (reference sequence). This CDR3 spans 15 amino acids.

The rearrangement uses TRBV2 and TRBJ2-7, with D unclear. Trimming removed 3 bases at V and 3 bases at J, with 9 bases between. The germline CDR1 and CDR2 sequences are SNHLY and FYNNEI. The CDR3 sequence is 13 residues long. The CDR3, as DNA: TGTGCCAGCAGTGACCCCAATTTCTACGAGCAGTACTTC. Amino acid sequence: CASSDPNFYEQYF.

The rearrangement links TRBV27 to TRBJ1-2; 9 bases are a match to TRBD1. V gave up 6 bases and J gave up 5 bases; unmatched junction bases: 4. Germline CDR1 MNHEY, CDR2 SMNVEV (reference sequence). The length of the CDR3 is 13 residues. Written as DNA, the CDR3 is TGTGCCAGCAGGTATGGACAGGGGTATGGCTACACCTTC. This translates into CASRYGQGYGYTF.

The sample holds a few counts of this clonotype. The chain is built from TRBV9 and TRBJ2-7, with 9 bases aligning to TRBD2. The CDR3 has 14 residues. The germline CDR1 and CDR2 sequences are SGDLS and YYNGEE. V lost 3 bases and J lost 5; bases outside the gene matches: 6. CDR3 DNA: TGTGCCAGCAGCGCAGTAGCGGGAGCGGACGAGCAGTACTTC. Protein: CASSAVAGADEQYF.